The next 32 T cell receptor beta chains were all read from a single sample in a study of T-cell reconstitution after alpha-beta-depleted transplantation in children. Unique molecular identifiers were used in preparing the TCRbeta library. TCRdb independently ran MiXCR on the PCR reads; one entry per CDR3 protein. Of about 420,000 distinct CDR3 sequences listed, 15% to 20% are singletons. Material: PBMCs, mostly from graft donor cells, obtained 360 days after TCRalphabeta/CD19-depleted stem cell transplant. The receptors stem from a boy under two years old who had a stem cell transplant for Wiskott-Aldrich syndrome, so the T cells may come from the graft donor.

The chain joins TRBV12-3 or TRBV12-4 to TRBJ2-7; 8 nucleotides align to TRBD2. This CDR3 is 14 amino acids long. J gave up 3 bases and V 3 bases, and 4 bases lay outside the gene matches. The CDR3 spells CASSFSGLVYEQYF. The CDR3 DNA sequence: TGTGCCAGCAGTTTTTCGGGACTAGTCTACGAGCAGTACTTC.

The J gene is TRBJ1-5, the V gene TRBV15; 10 bases fit TRBD1. The CDR3 length is 18 residues. V shed 0 bases, J shed 4 bases, and the junction held 9 bases outside the gene matches. Germline V lookup: CDR1 LNHNV, CDR2 YYDKDF (reference sequence). The CDR3 DNA reads TGTGCCACCAGCAGAGACCCTAAGTGGACAGGGGGGAATCAGCCCCAGCATTTT. Translation: CATSRDPKWTGGNQPQHF.

This sequence joins TRBV20-1 and TRBJ2-1; TRBD2 aligns across 11 bases. This CDR3 comprises 16 residues. Germline loops: CDR1 DFQATT, CDR2 SNEGSKA (reference sequence). The ends lost 0 bases at V and 4 bases at J; junction bases unmatched: 5. CDR3 sequence (DNA): TGCAGTGCTAGAGATCAGACTAGCGGGAATTACAATGAGCAGTTCTTC. Amino acid sequence: CSARDQTSGNYNEQFF.

The rearrangement links TRBV12-3 or TRBV12-4 to TRBJ1-5; TRBD1 matches 8 bases. This CDR3 is built from 15 residues. The V and J ends lost 5 bases and 4 bases, in that order; junction bases with no gene match: 7. CDR3 DNA sequence: TGTGCCAGCAGTCCGGGACAGGTACTTAATCAGCCCCAGCATTTT. Its translation is CASSPGQVLNQPQHF.

This clonotype was detected many times. The CDR3: CASSLSTRTYEQYF. DNA for the CDR3: TGTGCCAGCAGCTTGAGCACTAGAACCTACGAGCAGTACTTC. V usage is TRBV7-9 and J usage is TRBJ2-7; a possible D gene is TRBD2 (5 bases). V was trimmed by 3 bases and J by 2 bases, leaving 11 bases between them. CDR3 length equals 14 residues. Looked up from germline, CDR1 is SEHNR and CDR2 is FQNEAQ (reference sequence).

Judged by abundance, this clonotype is medium-sized. The rearrangement joins TRBV7-9 to TRBJ2-3; TRBD2 agrees at 7 bases. The V gene end was trimmed by 2 bases and the J gene end by 2 bases; junction bases not matched to a gene: 7. CDR3 length equals 16 residues. CDR1 is SEHNR and CDR2 is FQNEAQ in the germline V gene (reference sequence). For the CDR3, the DNA is TGTGCCAGCAGCTTATGGGGAGGGGCCAACACAGATACGCAGTATTTT. Translation: CASSLWGGANTDTQYF.

This clonotype has only a few counts. The chain is built from TRBV5-6 and TRBJ2-6, with D unclear. CDR1 is SGHDT, CDR2 YYEEEE, per germline. The V end lost 2 bases, the J end lost 1 base, and 16 bases lay between the germline ends. This CDR3 spans 18 amino acids. CDR3 in amino acids: CASSFLSQWYSGANVLTF. The CDR3 DNA reads as TGTGCCAGCAGCTTTCTTAGCCAGTGGTATTCTGGGGCCAACGTCCTGACTTTC.

This clonotype was counted a few times. The CDR3 protein is CASSERGRPYGYTF. The CDR3 nucleotides are TGTGCCAGCAGTGAACGAGGCAGGCCCTATGGCTACACCTTC. This rearrangement joins TRBV25-1 to TRBJ1-2, with no clear D. V dropped 2 bases and J dropped 4 bases, with 11 bases sitting between them. Looked up from germline, CDR1 is MGHDK and CDR2 is SYGVNS. The CDR3 extends over 14 amino acids.

This clonotype was counted a few times. The chain links TRBV6-6 to TRBJ2-1; TRBD1 or TRBD2 may be the D gene (5 bases each). The CDR3 consists of 12 residues. Germline CDR1 is MNHNY and CDR2 is SVGAGI (reference sequence). The V gene lost 4 bases and the J gene lost 13 bases, with 14 bases spanning the gap. The CDR3 region is CASSSEGKAQFF. The DNA of the CDR3 is TGTGCCAGCAGTTCCGAGGGGAAAGCTCAGTTCTTC.

This clonotype was observed a few times. The V gene is TRBV4-1, the J gene TRBJ2-5; 9 nucleotides match TRBD1. Looked up from germline, CDR1 is MGHRA and CDR2 is YSYEKL. V dropped 3 bases and J dropped 5; count of bases not matched to a gene: 7. The CDR3 totals 15 residues. CDR3 region: CASSHGDRDPETQYF. The CDR3, as DNA: TGCGCCAGCAGCCATGGGGACAGGGACCCGGAGACCCAGTACTTC.

This chain connects TRBV9 to TRBJ2-2; no clear D gene. Germline V gene sequence: CDR1 SGDLS, CDR2 YYNGEE. The CDR3 runs 13 residues. V shed 0 bases and J shed 4 bases, with 4 bases lying between them. The CDR3 sequence is CASSVAFTGELFF. The CDR3 nucleotides read TGTGCCAGCAGCGTAGCCTTCACCGGGGAGCTGTTTTTT.

Only a few counts were recorded for this clonotype. The J gene is TRBJ2-7, the V gene TRBV5-1; 7 nucleotides line up with TRBD2. Germline V lookup: CDR1 SGHRS, CDR2 YFSETQ. The CDR3 has 15 residues. V shed 0 bases, J shed 2 bases, and the junction held 5 bases outside the gene matches. The CDR3 DNA is TGCGCCAGCAGCTTGGCCTCGGGGGGACCCTACGAGCAGTACTTC. Translating it yields CASSLASGGPYEQYF.

This rearrangement joins TRBV7-2 to TRBJ2-7; 9 bases match TRBD1. V dropped 2 bases and J dropped 2; count of bases not matched to a gene: 7. CDR1 is SGHTA, CDR2 FQGNSA, per germline. The CDR3 contains 16 residues. In DNA form, the CDR3 reads TGTGCCAGCAGCTTAAGCTTTGGACAGGGGACCTACGAGCAGTACTTC. This encodes CASSLSFGQGTYEQYF.

Only a few counts were recorded for this clonotype. The chain carries TRBV7-8 and TRBJ2-2, with a tentative D call TRBD1 (5 bases). Trimming left V 0 bases short and J 6 bases short, with 11 bases between. This CDR3 has 15 amino acids. Per germline, CDR1 SGHVS and CDR2 FQNEAQ. The CDR3 DNA follows: TGTGCCAGCAGCTTAGCGCTGTCAGGGCCCGGGGAGCTGTTTTTT. It is translated as CASSLALSGPGELFF.

This clonotype was detected only a few times. The CDR3 DNA follows: TGTGCCAGCAGCCAATTACCGGGCAAAAACATTCAGTACTTC. This codes for CASSQLPGKNIQYF. The rearrangement links TRBV3-1 to TRBJ2-4; no definite D call. Germline V gene sequence: CDR1 LGHDT, CDR2 YNNKEL (reference sequence). The V gene lost 2 bases and the J gene lost 3 bases, with 8 bases spanning the gap. The CDR3 runs 14 residues. The complete variable domain, with remaining parts taken from reference TRBV3-1 and TRBJ2-4, reads DTAVSQTPKYLVTQMGNDKSIKCEQNLGHDTMYWYKQDSKKFLKIMFSYNNKELIINETVPNRFSPKSPDKAHLNLHINSLELGDSAVYFCASSQLPGKNIQYFGAGTRLSVL.

The rearrangement uses TRBV6-2 or TRBV6-3 and TRBJ2-2; 7 positions agree with TRBD1. J lost 0 bases, V lost 6 bases, and 4 bases had no gene match. Germline CDR1 reads MNHEY; CDR2 reads SVGEGT. This CDR3 comprises 15 residues. The CDR3, as DNA: TGTGCCAGCAGAATCGGGACAGCGAACACCGGGGAGCTGTTTTTT. Amino acid sequence: CASRIGTANTGELFF.

This clonotype appeared many times. V gene TRBV20-1 combines with J gene TRBJ2-1; 10 bases agree with TRBD2. Germline assignment: CDR1 DFQATT and CDR2 SNEGSKA (reference sequence). This CDR3 contains 14 residues. Trimming removed 5 bases from V and 4 bases from J; junction bases left unmatched: 5. Here the CDR3 reads CSAPLAGVYNEQFF. The CDR3 nucleotides are TGCAGTGCTCCGCTAGCGGGAGTGTACAATGAGCAGTTCTTC.

V and J are TRBV20-1 and TRBJ2-2, with D unclear. CDR3 length: 13 residues. The ends were cut back, 0 bases at V and 6 bases at J, with 8 bases in the middle. Germline CDR1 and CDR2: DFQATT and SNEGSKA (reference sequence). CDR3 region: CSAREPKSGELFF. CDR3 in DNA: TGCAGTGCTAGAGAGCCTAAATCCGGGGAGCTGTTTTTT.

The chain recombines TRBV6-1 with TRBJ2-1; 15 nucleotides match TRBD2. The V gene's germline CDR1 is MNHNS and CDR2 SASEGT. J was trimmed by 8 bases and V by 2 bases; bases with no gene match: 13. This CDR3 is built from 19 residues. The CDR3 region is CASSETLLGLAGGGYEQFF. CDR3 in DNA: TGTGCCAGCAGTGAAACCCTCCTGGGACTAGCGGGGGGCGGTTATGAGCAGTTCTTC.

This clonotype appeared a few times. The CDR3 coding sequence is TGCGCCAGCAGCTTGGACCTAGCGGGAGGGATAGGCTTCTTC. Translating it yields CASSLDLAGGIGFF. J is TRBJ2-1 and V is TRBV5-1; 12 bases are shared with TRBD2. CDR3 length equals 14 residues. With 0 bases clipped from V and 16 bases from J, the junction kept 8 bases outside the gene matches. Germline-derived CDR1 and CDR2 are SGHRS and YFSETQ.

The gene calls are TRBV20-1 and TRBJ2-3; no reliable D call. The V and J ends lost 6 bases and 2 bases respectively, with 18 bases between them. Germline loops: CDR1 DFQATT, CDR2 SNEGSKA (reference sequence). This CDR3 has 15 residues. The CDR3 spells CSAPQLGLFTDTQYF. In DNA, the CDR3 is TGCAGTGCCCCCCAGTTGGGATTATTCACAGATACGCAGTATTTT.

This clonotype was counted only a few times. The chain carries TRBV24-1 and TRBJ1-5; 7 bases fit TRBD1. The CDR3 extends over 14 amino acids. Trimming took 4 bases from V and 4 from J; bases not matched to a gene: 3. Germline CDR1 reads KGHDR; CDR2 reads SFDVKD. The CDR3 here is CATSEPGQNQPQHF. CDR3 coding DNA: TGTGCCACCAGTGAGCCGGGACAGAATCAGCCCCAGCATTTT.

The table lists this clonotype with a few counts. The chain employs TRBV29-1 and TRBJ1-4; a weak D match, TRBD1 (5 bases). The CDR3 spans 13 residues. V lost 6 bases and J 4 bases, leaving 12 bases between the germline ends. Germline V CDR1 and CDR2: SQVTM, ANQGSEA. Written as DNA, the CDR3 is TGCAGCGTCCCCGGGACCGGTAATGAAAAACTGTTTTTT. It is translated as CSVPGTGNEKLFF.

The CDR3 DNA reads TGTGCCAGCAGCTTAGATCTCCCTACTAGCGCAACCTACAATGAGCAGTTCTTC. Its translation: CASSLDLPTSATYNEQFF. V is TRBV11-2 and J is TRBJ2-1; TRBD2 matches at 7 bases. This CDR3 has 18 residues. V was pared by 0 bases and J by 2 bases, with 10 bases of the junction left unmatched. Germline CDR1 is SGHAT and CDR2 is FQNNGV.

The rearrangement uses TRBV10-3 and TRBJ1-1; 9 bases are shared with TRBD1. CDR1 and CDR2 (germline): ENHRY, SYGVKD. V was pared by 6 bases and J by 5 bases, with 7 bases of the junction left unmatched. CDR3 size: 14 residues. CDR3 nucleotide sequence: TGTGCCATCAGACCCGGGACAGGGAGGACTGAAGCTTTCTTT. It yields the protein CAIRPGTGRTEAFF.

Only a few counts were recorded for this clonotype. The chain carries TRBV5-5 and TRBJ2-7; D remains unclear. The CDR3 is 15 amino acids. Germline V gene data show CDR1 as SGHKS and CDR2 as YYEKEE (reference sequence). V gave up 2 bases and J gave up 0 bases, with 12 bases separating them. The CDR3 sequence: CASSFPASSSYEQYF. The CDR3 DNA follows: TGTGCCAGCAGCTTTCCTGCGAGTTCCTCCTACGAGCAGTACTTC.

The chain carries TRBV18 and TRBJ2-3; 12 bases match TRBD2. V was clipped by 3 bases and J by 6 bases; unmatched bases: 10. CDR3 length: 17 residues. Germline CDR1 is KGHSH and CDR2 is LQKENI. As DNA, the CDR3 is TGTGCCAGCTCACCTATACCGACTAGCGGGAGATCGGATACGCAGTATTTT. This sequence encodes CASSPIPTSGRSDTQYF.

This clonotype showed up just a few times. An end of the junction differs from the germline gene, which may be a read error. The chain links TRBV3-1 to TRBJ2-7; 7 positions agree with TRBD2. The CDR3 is made up of 12 amino acids. Per germline, CDR1 LGHDT and CDR2 YNNKEL (reference sequence). In DNA, the CDR3 is TGTGCCAGCAGCCAAGATTCTACTAGCGTGGACTTC. As protein: CASSQDSTSVDF.

The chain recombines TRBV5-1 with TRBJ2-3; 15 bases align to TRBD2. Germline V gene lookup returns CDR1 SGHRS and CDR2 YFSETQ. The CDR3 sequence is 20 residues long. The J segment lost 2 bases and the V segment lost 4 bases, leaving 14 bases of the junction unmatched. CDR3 nucleotides: TGCGCCAGCAGCCAGGGACTAGCGGGAGGCCACCCTCGAATCACAGATACGCAGTATTTT. Translation gives CASSQGLAGGHPRITDTQYF.

V and J are TRBV6-6 and TRBJ1-5; D not resolved. The CDR3 is 12 amino acids. Germline CDR1 reads MNHNY; CDR2 reads SVGAGI (reference sequence). The V and J ends lost 6 bases and 6 bases respectively, with 9 bases between them. This chain's CDR3 is CASRPEGQPQHF. The CDR3 bases are TGTGCCAGCAGACCCGAGGGTCAGCCCCAGCATTTT.

This clonotype was seen a few times. CDR3 bases: TGTGCCAGCAGCTGGATACAGGGAAGTGAGACCCAGTACTTC. It codes for CASSWIQGSETQYF. This chain joins TRBV11-2 and TRBJ2-5, with D possibly matching TRBD1 (6 bases). The CDR3 loop spans 14 amino acids. From germline, CDR1 is SGHAT and CDR2 FQNNGV. V was clipped by 4 bases and J by 5 bases, with 14 bases between them.

This clonotype occurred a few times. The chain combines TRBV10-3 with TRBJ2-4; weak D call: TRBD2 (5 bases). Trimming took off 0 bases at V and 1 base at J, with 19 bases between the two ends. This CDR3 contains 19 residues. Germline V gene sequence: CDR1 ENHRY, CDR2 SYGVKD. In DNA form, the CDR3 reads TGTGCCATCAGTGAGTCATGGTTCTGGGAGCCACAGGCCAAAAACATTCAGTACTTC. Translating it yields CAISESWFWEPQAKNIQYF.